The 7 T cell receptor beta chains in this list originate from one sample, sequenced in a study of T cell responses to AZD1222 COVID-19 vaccine (dated by TCRdb to 2020 to 2022). The time point label of this sample denotes: baseline before first vaccination. Library construction relied on the immunoSEQ multiplex PCR assay. Drawn from immuneACCESS, this table holds only the in-frame rearrangements with V and J called that TCRdb kept. Clones are partly lost; checked studies trace under half to an unresolved V gene and leave the rest unexplained. Here the sample has 54,000 or so clones; over 75% occur a single time. Roughly 14% of the sample is in the top ten clones. The source material was peripheral blood, sampled on day 0 of AZD1222 vaccination. The source is an adult in good health.

The chain uses TRBV24-1 and TRBJ2-3, with D unclear. Germline V CDR1 and CDR2: KGHDR, SFDVKD. Trimming cost V 7 bases and J 3 bases, with 10 bases left between them. The CDR3 covers 13 residues. The CDR3 loop reads CATRPQGTDTQYF. CDR3 DNA sequence: TGTGCCACCAGACCTCAAGGAACAGATACGCAGTATTTT.

This chain links TRBV7-6 with TRBJ2-6, with no clear D. Germline V gene lookup returns CDR1 SGHVS and CDR2 FNYEAQ. The CDR3 sequence is 15 residues long. V was cut by 5 bases and J by 0 bases, with 8 bases left in between. The chain's CDR3 is CASSPAGSGANVLTF. The CDR3 nucleotides read TGTGCCAGCAGCCCGGCCGGCTCTGGGGCCAACGTCCTGACTTTC.

The CDR3 coding sequence is TGTGCCAGCAGTGTGTCCGGACCGAACACTGAAGCTTTCTTT. Protein: CASSVSGPNTEAFF. The chain joins TRBV2 to TRBJ1-1; D unclear. Germline loops: CDR1 SNHLY, CDR2 FYNNEI. With 4 bases removed from V and 1 base from J, the gap between germline ends came to 10 bases. The CDR3 has 14 residues.

The V gene is TRBV14, the J gene TRBJ2-1; D possibly corresponds to TRBD2 (5 bases). CDR1 SGHDN and CDR2 FVKESK come from the germline V gene. The V end lost 5 bases, the J end lost 9 bases, and 14 bases lay between the germline ends. The CDR3 runs to 13 residues. CDR3 DNA: TGTGCCAGCAGCACAACGACGGAGGTTGAGCAGTTCTTC. Protein sequence: CASSTTTEVEQFF.

V and J are TRBV7-8 and TRBJ2-5, with 11 bases that match TRBD2. Germline trimming cut 1 base from V and 5 bases from J; bases unmatched to any gene: 3. Germline values: CDR1 SGHVS, CDR2 FQNEAQ. CDR3 length: 15 residues. Here the CDR3 reads CASSLDSSGGETQYF. In nucleotides, the CDR3 is TGTGCCAGCAGCTTAGATTCTAGCGGGGGGGAGACCCAGTACTTC.

V and J are TRBV7-2 and TRBJ2-7, with TRBD2 as a possible D gene (6 bases). The ends were cut back, 5 bases at V and 6 bases at J, with 11 bases in the middle. Germline CDR1 and CDR2: SGHTA and FQGNSA. The CDR3 totals 12 residues. CDR3: CASSRGGVEQYF. CDR3 nucleotides: TGTGCCAGCAGCCGAGGAGGGGTCGAGCAGTACTTC.

The V and J genes are TRBV27 and TRBJ1-2, with 9 nucleotides matching TRBD1. The CDR3 spans 14 residues. Germline trimming cut 5 bases from V and 4 bases from J; bases unmatched to any gene: 5. Looked up from germline, CDR1 is MNHEY and CDR2 is SMNVEV (reference sequence). The CDR3 DNA follows: TGTGCCAGCAGTCACACAGGGGGCAGCTATGGCTACACCTTC. Translation: CASSHTGGSYGYTF.